This T cell receptor beta chain was retrieved from a study of CD8+ T cells in alopecia areata. The treatment was: oral pan-JAK inhibitor, 5-10 mg twice daily. This CDR3 region has 19 residues. From germline, CDR1 is LGHNA and CDR2 YSLEER. V shed 0 bases, J shed 0 bases, and the junction held 9 bases outside the gene matches. This clone appeared a few times. Sequencing used cDNA as its template, made by extracting RNA and reverse transcribing it. Profiled with immunoSEQ multiplex PCR; TCRdb holds only in-frame clones, not every one. The sample comprises about 90,000 clones, about 40% of which are singletons, and around 18% rests with the top ten.

The sequencing here drew on CD8+ T cells sorted from blood, taken at week 24, from a patient treated with tofacitinib. This rearrangement joins TRBV4-3 to TRBJ1-4, with TRBD1 matching over 8 bases. The sequence derives from a human donor with alopecia areata. The CDR3 DNA reads TGCGCCAGCAGCCAAGAGGATCAACAGGGGGTCGCAACTAATGAAAAACTGTTTTTT. Its protein product is CASSQEDQQGVATNEKLFF.